Shown below are 13 T cell receptor beta chains from a single sample sequenced in a study of blood T cell repertoires in COVID-19 (dated by TCRdb to about 2020). Library prep was done by the immunoSEQ multiplex PCR assay. TCRdb took this table from immuneACCESS and kept in-frame rearrangements with V and J called. Such tables lack part of the clones; where checked against another copy, unresolved V genes explain under half of the gap, and the rest is unexplained. This sample comprises 300,000 to 350,000 clones, just over 85% of them detected only once. Of the sample, approximately 4% falls within the top ten clones. Sequenced input: PBMCs or T cells enriched from blood (not recorded which). Receptors were obtained from a woman aged 40 to 49 with acute COVID-19.

This clone was seen repeatedly, ten times or more. Here the CDR3 DNA reads TGTGCCAGCAGTTCCGACTATCTCTGGGAGCAGTACTTC. Protein product: CASSSDYLWEQYF. The chain joins TRBV28 to TRBJ2-7, with D perhaps TRBD2 (5 bases). This CDR3 contains 13 residues. Germline V gene sequence: CDR1 MDHEN, CDR2 SYDVKM. Trimming took 4 bases from V and 7 from J, leaving 14 bases between them.

CDR3 DNA sequence: TGTGCCAGCAGCGAGACGGGACAGGGGTGGGACGGCTACACCTTC. Its protein is CASSETGQGWDGYTF. The rearrangement links TRBV7-2 to TRBJ1-2; 10 bases line up with TRBD1. Unmatched junction bases numbered 11, after V lost 5 bases and J lost 8 bases. This CDR3 contains 15 residues. Germline values: CDR1 SGHTA, CDR2 FQGNSA.

This clone was seen once. This chain uses TRBV28 with TRBJ2-3, with 7 bases fitting TRBD1. From germline, CDR1 is MDHEN and CDR2 SYDVKM. CDR3 length equals 13 residues. The junction had 0 bases not matched to a gene; V was cut back by 2 bases and J by 4 bases. The CDR3 DNA sequence: TGTGCCAGCAGTTTACAGGGGGCAGATACGCAGTATTTT. Encoded protein: CASSLQGADTQYF.

This chain joins TRBV5-1 and TRBJ2-1; 9 bases align to TRBD2. Losses at the gene ends were 5 bases for V and 5 bases for J; bases not matched to a gene: 14. The CDR3 spans 17 residues. The V gene's germline CDR1 is SGHRS and CDR2 YFSETQ. The CDR3 DNA follows: TGCGCCAGCAGGTCCCCTGGGTCGACTAGCGGAAACAATGAGCAGTTCTTC. This gives the protein CASRSPGSTSGNNEQFF.

This clone has only a few counts. The chain couples TRBV6-5 to TRBJ2-3; TRBD1 matches 7 bases. V shed 6 bases and J 1 base; nucleotides not matched to a gene: 1. The CDR3 extends over 13 amino acids. Germline CDR1 reads MNHEY; CDR2 reads SVGAGI. CDR3 bases: TGTGCCAGCAGGCAGGGGGGCACAGATACGCAGTATTTT. This codes for CASRQGGTDTQYF.

V usage is TRBV9 and J usage is TRBJ2-1, with D perhaps matching TRBD2 (7 bases). Germline values: CDR1 SGDLS, CDR2 YYNGEE. The V end lost 4 bases, the J end lost 5 bases, and 19 bases lay between the germline ends. The CDR3 totals 16 residues. The CDR3 loop is CASSPRWAGGHNEQFF. CDR3 DNA sequence: TGTGCCAGCAGCCCCCGCTGGGCCGGGGGGCACAATGAGCAGTTCTTC.

The chain is built from TRBV5-1 and TRBJ1-3; D gene uncertain. Germline lookup yields CDR1 SGHRS and CDR2 YFSETQ. Between the trimmed V and J ends, which lost 1 base and 3 bases, there was a span of 11 bases. This CDR3 has 15 residues. CDR3 coding DNA: TGCGCCAGCAGCTTGACTTCATCGAGTGGAAACACCATATATTTT. It encodes CASSLTSSSGNTIYF.

V is TRBV27 and J is TRBJ1-1; a possible D gene is TRBD1 (5 bases). The CDR3 has 14 amino acids. The germline V and J ends were trimmed by 2 bases and 4 bases, with 11 bases remaining between them. Germline V CDR1 and CDR2: MNHEY, SMNVEV (reference sequence). The CDR3 DNA follows: TGTGCCAGCAGTTTAAGAGACAGTATCACTGAAGCTTTCTTT. It is translated as CASSLRDSITEAFF.

This rearrangement joins TRBV11-2 to TRBJ2-7; D possibly corresponds to TRBD2 (6 bases). Germline V CDR1 and CDR2: SGHAT, FQNNGV. Deletions cut 5 bases from V and 3 bases from J, with 23 bases between. There are 17 residues in the CDR3. The CDR3 sequence is CASSPRFGTQSLYEQYF. CDR3 DNA sequence: TGTGCCAGCAGCCCGAGATTCGGGACTCAGAGCCTCTACGAGCAGTACTTC.

The CDR3 here is CASRPASGSAYEQYF. CDR3 DNA sequence: TGTGCCAGCAGACCAGCTAGCGGGAGTGCCTACGAGCAGTACTTC. The chain links TRBV3-1 (or the pseudogene TRBV3-2) to TRBJ2-7; 10 nucleotides align to TRBD2. Losses at the gene ends were 6 bases for V and 2 bases for J; bases not matched to a gene: 7. CDR1 and CDR2 (germline): LGHDT, YNNKEL (reference sequence). The CDR3 runs 15 residues.

The chain employs TRBV28 and TRBJ2-4; 9 bases align to TRBD1. V was clipped by 6 bases and J by 0 bases; unmatched bases: 3. CDR1 is MDHEN and CDR2 is SYDVKM in the germline V gene. This CDR3 is 15 amino acids long. CDR3 bases: TGTGCCAGCAGGGGACAGGGACTAGCCAAAAACATTCAGTACTTC. This gives the protein CASRGQGLAKNIQYF.

The J gene is TRBJ1-5, the V gene TRBV5-6; TRBD1 matches at 9 bases. This CDR3 contains 15 residues. Germline V lookup: CDR1 SGHDT, CDR2 YYEEEE. V lost 0 bases, J lost 6 bases, and 4 bases stayed unmatched. CDR3 in DNA: TGTGCCAGCAGCTTGGGACAGGGGGGCGGTCAGCCCCAGCATTTT. This codes for CASSLGQGGGQPQHF.

This clone appeared once. This chain connects TRBV4-1 to TRBJ2-4; 7 bases agree with TRBD2. The CDR3 runs 17 residues. Unmatched junction bases numbered 8, after V lost 0 bases and J lost 3 bases. Germline values: CDR1 MGHRA, CDR2 YSYEKL. Here the CDR3 DNA reads TGCGCCAGCAGCCAAGAAGGAGCGGGATATGACAAAAACATTCAGTACTTC. Its protein product is CASSQEGAGYDKNIQYF.